These 32 T cell receptor beta chains were sequenced from one sample in a study of neurological immune-mediated disorders. TCRdb ran MiXCR on the 5' RACE reads and lists one entry per CDR3 protein. This table holds around 14,000 distinct CDR3 sequences, less than 7.5% found once. Sample: CD8+ T cells from blood. Receptors originate from a woman aged 40 to 50 in good health.

Within the sample, this clonotype is medium-sized (0.01 to 0.1%). J is TRBJ2-5 and V is TRBV25-1, with D possibly being TRBD1 (5 bases). The V and J ends lost 6 bases and 0 bases respectively, with 17 bases between them. This CDR3 contains 16 residues. Germline CDR1 MGHDK, CDR2 SYGVNS. The DNA for the CDR3 is TGTGCCAGCAGGGGGATGGCTAGGGGCTACCAAGAGACCCAGTACTTC. Translating it yields CASRGMARGYQETQYF.

The chain has TRBV13 and TRBJ2-7, with D perhaps assigned TRBD1 or TRBD2 (5 bases each). The CDR3 runs to 15 residues. The V end was cut by 5 bases, the J end by 1 base, with 15 bases between. CDR1 is PRHDT, CDR2 FYEKMQ, per germline (reference sequence). The CDR3 reads CASSNSGTLSYEQYF. CDR3 nucleotide sequence: TGTGCCAGCAGCAACTCCGGGACCCTTTCCTACGAGCAGTACTTC.

This clonotype was observed many times. CDR3 amino acids: CASRGASEGYEQYF. Written as DNA, the CDR3 is TGTGCCAGCAGAGGGGCTAGCGAGGGCTACGAGCAGTACTTC. The rearrangement joins TRBV2 to TRBJ2-7, with D tentatively TRBD2 (6 bases). CDR3 length equals 14 residues. Trimming took 6 bases from V and 3 from J, leaving 15 bases between them. Per germline, CDR1 SNHLY and CDR2 FYNNEI.

The chain recombines TRBV6-5 with TRBJ2-5, with TRBD2 identical over 9 bases. The germline V gene has CDR1 MNHEY and CDR2 SVGAGI. The CDR3 contains 15 residues. Germline trimming cut 8 bases from V and 5 bases from J; bases unmatched to any gene: 12. The CDR3 DNA follows: TGTGCCAGCCCCCCCGCTAGCGGGGCGTGGGAGACCCAGTACTTC. Amino acids: CASPPASGAWETQYF.

This clonotype has at least ten counts. V is TRBV4-1 and J is TRBJ2-1, with D tentatively TRBD2 (5 bases). The CDR3 covers 15 residues. V lost 1 base, J lost 3 bases, and 10 bases lay in between. Germline V gene data show CDR1 as MGHRA and CDR2 as YSYEKL. This chain's CDR3 is CASSQGGGLYNEQFF. As DNA, the CDR3 is TGCGCCAGCAGCCAAGGGGGTGGACTCTACAATGAGCAGTTCTTC.

This clonotype was seen at least ten times. The rearrangement links TRBV7-8 to TRBJ2-7, with D possibly matching TRBD1 (6 bases). This CDR3 is built from 13 residues. Germline values: CDR1 SGHVS, CDR2 FQNEAQ. Trimming left V 5 bases short and J 2 bases short, with 10 bases between. CDR3 region: CASSEGHPYEQYF. CDR3 nucleotides: TGTGCCAGCAGCGAGGGACACCCCTACGAGCAGTACTTC.

This clonotype was observed at least ten times. V and J are TRBV12-3 or TRBV12-4 and TRBJ2-5, with no clear D. The CDR3 has 17 amino acids. Deletions cut 2 bases from V and 0 bases from J, with 16 bases between. CDR3 in amino acids: CASSLMLGLRYQETQYF. CDR3 nucleotide sequence: TGTGCCAGCAGTTTAATGTTGGGGTTGCGGTACCAAGAGACCCAGTACTTC.

This clonotype was counted at least ten times. For the CDR3, the DNA is TGCGCCAGCAGCCTCCGACTAGCGGGGGGCGGGGAGCTGTTTTTT. It codes for CASSLRLAGGGELFF. The chain combines TRBV5-1 with TRBJ2-2; 13 nucleotides match TRBD2. Germline V lookup: CDR1 SGHRS, CDR2 YFSETQ. The CDR3 covers 15 residues. Unmatched junction bases numbered 4, after V lost 4 bases and J lost 7 bases.

In this sample, this clonotype turned up many times. This rearrangement joins TRBV20-1 to TRBJ1-1, with 8 bases lining up with TRBD1. V shed 5 bases and J 3 bases; nucleotides not matched to a gene: 5. Germline V gene sequence: CDR1 DFQATT, CDR2 SNEGSKA (reference sequence). The CDR3 length is 13 residues. The CDR3, as DNA: TGCAGTGCTTCTGGACAGGGTCACACTGAAGCTTTCTTT. It encodes CSASGQGHTEAFF.

This clonotype has a handful of counts. CDR3 coding DNA: TGTGCCAGCAGTTTAGACAGGGCCAACTATGGCTACACCTTC. This sequence encodes CASSLDRANYGYTF. V and J are TRBV12-3 or TRBV12-4 and TRBJ1-2, with TRBD1 as a possible D gene (6 bases). V dropped 1 base and J dropped 2 bases, with 8 bases sitting between them. This CDR3 comprises 14 residues.

Many counts were recorded for this clonotype. The V call is TRBV7-9, the J call TRBJ2-1; 7 bases map to TRBD1. The CDR3 totals 11 residues. The germline gives CDR1 SEHNR, CDR2 FQNEAQ (reference sequence). With 5 bases clipped from V and 14 bases from J, the junction kept 6 bases outside the gene matches. Here the CDR3 DNA reads TGTGCCAGCAGCCCCGGACAGGAAAAGTTCTTC. Protein sequence: CASSPGQEKFF.

Many counts were recorded for this clonotype. This chain uses TRBV3-1 with TRBJ1-2; D is unclear. V was trimmed by 3 bases and J by 4 bases, leaving 21 bases between them. This CDR3 contains 17 residues. Germline V gene data show CDR1 as LGHDT and CDR2 as YNNKEL (reference sequence). CDR3 sequence reads: CASSQGWADRRGYGYTF. CDR3 coding DNA: TGTGCCAGCAGCCAGGGCTGGGCAGACCGGCGGGGCTATGGCTACACCTTC. The full variable domain, its missing parts supplied by reference TRBV3-1 and TRBJ1-2, is DTAVSQTPKYLVTQMGNDKSIKCEQNLGHDTMYWYKQDSKKFLKIMFSYNNKELIINETVPNRFSPKSPDKAHLNLHINSLELGDSAVYFCASSQGWADRRGYGYTFGSGTRLTVV.

Many counts were recorded for this clonotype. The gene calls are TRBV5-6 and TRBJ1-1; 8 bases map to TRBD1. V was clipped by 0 bases and J by 11 bases; unmatched bases: 3. The CDR3 length is 12 residues. Germline V gene lookup returns CDR1 SGHDT and CDR2 YYEEEE. The CDR3 reads CASSLGTGRAFF. The DNA of the CDR3 is TGTGCCAGCAGCTTGGGGACAGGGAGGGCTTTCTTT.

This clonotype was recorded at least ten times. This chain joins TRBV28 and TRBJ2-3; no clear D. Trimming shortened V by 2 bases and J by 2 bases, and 11 bases separated the two germline ends. CDR3 size: 15 residues. Germline CDR1 reads MDHEN; CDR2 reads SYDVKM. CDR3 region: CASSLVRKVTDTQYF. The CDR3, as DNA: TGTGCCAGCAGTTTAGTTAGGAAGGTCACAGATACGCAGTATTTT.

This clonotype was detected many times. The chain couples TRBV20-1 to TRBJ2-1; TRBD1 aligns across 7 bases. V trimming: 3 bases; J trimming: 3 bases; junction bases outside the gene matches: 8. The germline V gene encodes CDR1 DFQATT and CDR2 SNEGSKA (reference sequence). The CDR3 extends over 15 amino acids. This CDR3 reads CSASRQGVNYNEQFF. The CDR3 DNA follows: TGCAGTGCTAGTAGACAGGGAGTTAACTACAATGAGCAGTTCTTC.

In this sample, this clonotype is medium-sized. A junction boundary mismatches the germline segment, possibly from a read error. The V gene is TRBV16, the J gene TRBJ2-1; 9 nucleotides match TRBD1. CDR3 size: 12 residues. Germline values: CDR1 KGHSY, CDR2 FQNENV. The CDR3 protein is CASSQWDRALSF. CDR3 sequence (DNA): TGTGCCAGCAGCCAATGGGACAGGGCCCTATCCTTC.

The chain is built from TRBV7-9 and TRBJ2-1; 9 nucleotides line up with TRBD2. CDR3 length equals 14 residues. Germline values: CDR1 SEHNR, CDR2 FQNEAQ (reference sequence). V lost 7 bases to trimming and J lost 5 bases; unmatched junction nucleotides: 6. Here the CDR3 DNA reads TGTGCCAGCAACCCCCCTAGCGGGAACAATGAGCAGTTCTTC. Translating gives CASNPPSGNNEQFF.

This clonotype came up many times. V and J are TRBV9 and TRBJ1-1, with 8 bases aligning to TRBD1. Per the germline V gene, CDR1 is SGDLS and CDR2 is YYNGEE. The ends lost 5 bases at V and 6 bases at J; junction bases unmatched: 9. The CDR3 has 14 residues. The CDR3 sequence: CASRDDRGSAEAFF. The CDR3 nucleotides are TGTGCCAGCAGGGATGACAGGGGTTCAGCTGAAGCTTTCTTT.

This clonotype was seen repeatedly, ten times or more. The chain recombines TRBV6-5 with TRBJ1-1; D is uncertain. The germline CDR1 and CDR2 sequences are MNHEY and SVGAGI. The CDR3 runs 13 residues. V was clipped by 2 bases and J by 1 base, with 5 bases between them. CDR3 sequence: CASSYKRNTEAFF. The CDR3 DNA reads as TGTGCCAGCAGTTACAAGAGGAACACTGAAGCTTTCTTT.

This clonotype was seen at least ten times. The V and J genes are TRBV20-1 and TRBJ2-7; a possible D gene is TRBD2 (6 bases). The germline V gene has CDR1 DFQATT and CDR2 SNEGSKA (reference sequence). This CDR3 is 16 amino acids long. V dropped 0 bases and J dropped 2 bases, with 17 bases sitting between them. The chain's CDR3 is CSARDWAGPDPYEQYF. The DNA of the CDR3 is TGCAGTGCTAGAGATTGGGCGGGACCAGACCCCTACGAGCAGTACTTC.

This clonotype was observed at least ten times. V gene TRBV13 combines with J gene TRBJ2-1; D not resolved. CDR3 length: 11 amino acids. The V gene's germline CDR1 is PRHDT and CDR2 FYEKMQ (reference sequence). The V gene lost 5 bases and the J gene lost 7 bases, with 6 bases spanning the gap. This CDR3 is CASSLRNEQFF. Here the CDR3 DNA reads TGTGCCAGCAGCCTCCGTAATGAGCAGTTCTTC.

This clonotype was seen many times. The rearrangement links TRBV29-1 to TRBJ1-1; a possible D gene is TRBD1 (6 bases). The germline V and J ends were trimmed by 6 bases and 5 bases, with 13 bases remaining between them. Germline lookup yields CDR1 SQVTM and CDR2 ANQGSEA. CDR3 size: 12 residues. CDR3 region: CSVTSGETEAFF. The CDR3, as DNA: TGCAGCGTGACGTCAGGGGAGACTGAAGCTTTCTTT.

This clonotype was counted ten times or more. This chain connects TRBV5-1 to TRBJ2-7; 7 nucleotides match TRBD2. V shed 0 bases, J shed 5 bases, and the junction held 5 bases outside the gene matches. Germline V gene data show CDR1 as SGHRS and CDR2 as YFSETQ. The CDR3 runs to 14 residues. The CDR3 protein is CASSLAGGSNEQYF. DNA for the CDR3: TGCGCCAGCAGCTTGGCGGGAGGTAGTAACGAGCAGTACTTC.

This clonotype has ten or more counts. The chain joins TRBV5-1 to TRBJ2-5, with TRBD2 matching over 11 bases. V dropped 4 bases and J dropped 5; count of bases not matched to a gene: 7. The CDR3 has 15 residues. Looked up from germline, CDR1 is SGHRS and CDR2 is YFSETQ. CDR3 in amino acids: CASSPGTSGRETQYF. The CDR3 nucleotides are TGCGCCAGCAGCCCCGGGACTAGCGGTCGCGAGACCCAGTACTTC.

This clonotype was picked up many times. The chain employs TRBV29-1 and TRBJ2-7; 13 bases line up with TRBD2. Germline V gene lookup returns CDR1 SQVTM and CDR2 ANQGSEA. This CDR3 is built from 12 residues. Unmatched junction bases numbered 2, after V lost 7 bases and J lost 5 bases. CDR3 sequence reads: CSGTSGSNEQYF. The DNA of the CDR3 is TGCAGCGGGACTAGCGGGAGTAACGAGCAGTACTTC.

This clonotype was picked up many times. The chain recombines TRBV28 with TRBJ1-2, with a tentative D call TRBD1 (5 bases). CDR1 MDHEN and CDR2 SYDVKM come from the germline V gene. V was trimmed by 5 bases and J by 4 bases, leaving 14 bases between them. The CDR3 covers 14 residues. CDR3 sequence: CASSPPGASYGYTF. In nucleotides, the CDR3 is TGTGCCAGCAGTCCCCCCGGGGCCTCCTATGGCTACACCTTC.

This clonotype is judged medium-sized. The chain uses TRBV7-9 and TRBJ1-5; D is unclear. Looked up from germline, CDR1 is SEHNR and CDR2 is FQNEAQ (reference sequence). This CDR3 is 13 amino acids long. The V gene lost 6 bases and the J gene lost 4 bases, with 10 bases spanning the gap. Here the CDR3 reads CASRGSENQPQHF. In nucleotides, the CDR3 is TGTGCCAGCAGAGGGTCGGAAAATCAGCCCCAGCATTTT.

This clonotype was seen only once. V and J are TRBV20-1 and TRBJ2-1; TRBD2 matches 9 bases. Germline values: CDR1 DFQATT, CDR2 SNEGSKA (reference sequence). The J segment lost 3 bases and the V segment lost 4 bases, leaving 7 bases of the junction unmatched. The CDR3 totals 15 residues. CDR3 sequence: CSATPPSGVYNEQFF. The CDR3 coding sequence is TGCAGTGCTACCCCCCCTAGCGGGGTCTACAATGAGCAGTTCTTC.

This clonotype was seen ten or more times. The genes are TRBV20-1 and TRBJ2-3; TRBD2 aligns across 8 bases. The CDR3 runs 14 residues. The germline gives CDR1 DFQATT, CDR2 SNEGSKA (reference sequence). Germline trimming cut 6 bases from V and 2 bases from J; bases unmatched to any gene: 7. CDR3 sequence: CSAALAGHTDTQYF. CDR3 DNA sequence: TGCAGTGCAGCCCTAGCGGGTCACACAGATACGCAGTATTTT.

This clonotype was counted many times. The rearrangement joins TRBV4-1 to TRBJ1-1, with D possibly matching TRBD1 (6 bases). The CDR3 spans 14 residues. Germline V gene sequence: CDR1 MGHRA, CDR2 YSYEKL. The ends were cut back, 5 bases at V and 10 bases at J, with 20 bases in the middle. The CDR3, as DNA: TGCGCCAGCAGCGGGACCGGGGGGGCGTTATCAGCTTTCTTT. Translation: CASSGTGGALSAFF.

As concerns this clonotype: Relative to the germline gene, one junction end is altered; a read error may explain this. V gene TRBV7-7 combines with J gene TRBJ2-2; 8 positions match TRBD1. CDR1 is SSHAT and CDR2 is FNYEAQ in the germline V gene (reference sequence). The CDR3 covers 16 residues. CDR3 in DNA: TGTGCCAGCAGCCCAACGGGACAGGTGAACACCGTGGAGCTGTTTTTT. Protein sequence: CASSPTGQVNTVELFF.

This clonotype was seen repeatedly, ten times or more. The chain couples TRBV7-8 to TRBJ2-3; 11 nucleotides match TRBD1. This CDR3 region has 16 residues. The germline V gene has CDR1 SGHVS and CDR2 FQNEAQ. J was trimmed by 1 base and V by 5 bases; bases with no gene match: 5. The CDR3 sequence: CASSILGQGGTDTQYF. The CDR3 DNA reads TGTGCCAGCAGCATACTGGGACAGGGGGGCACAGATACGCAGTATTTT.